This passage covers 5 T cell receptor beta chains from one sample sequenced in a study of graft-versus-host responses after intestinal transplantation. Assay: immunoSEQ multiplex PCR; the TCRdb copy retains only in-frame clones and omits some. The sample carries 33,000 or so clones, around 96% recorded once. The sample consisted of PBMCs, taken 16 days after intestinal transplant. The receptors stem from a human patient who received an intestinal transplant, so some T cells may come from the graft donor.

The V and J genes are TRBV29-1 and TRBJ1-2; D may be TRBD1 (5 bases). V gave up 3 bases and J gave up 3 bases, with 23 bases separating them. Germline-derived CDR1 and CDR2 are SQVTM and ANQGSEA. The CDR3 is 17 residues long. The CDR3 nucleotides are TGCAGCGTTGACCTCCCGGTGCGGGACGCCAACGACTATGGCTACACCTTC. Its translation: CSVDLPVRDANDYGYTF.

CDR3 nucleotide sequence: TGTGCCAGTAGTATTTATCGGCTCAATGAGCAGTTCTTC. Protein product: CASSIYRLNEQFF. The chain combines TRBV19 with TRBJ2-1; no clear D. The germline CDR1 and CDR2 sequences are LNHDA and SQIVND (reference sequence). Trimming removed 3 bases at V and 6 bases at J, with 9 bases between. CDR3 length: 13 amino acids.

The V call is TRBV27, the J call TRBJ2-3; a possible D gene is TRBD1 (5 bases). CDR1 and CDR2 from the germline V gene are MNHEY and SMNVEV (reference sequence). The CDR3 is made up of 15 amino acids. Trimming removed 0 bases at V and 1 base at J, with 8 bases between. The CDR3 DNA reads TGTGCCAGCAGTTTATCGGGGCGGCGCACAGATACGCAGTATTTT. This translates into CASSLSGRRTDTQYF.

V and J are TRBV28 and TRBJ1-1; perhaps TRBD1 as D (5 bases). V lost 2 bases to trimming and J lost 0 bases, with 7 bases between them. CDR3 length: 14 amino acids. Germline V gene sequence: CDR1 MDHEN, CDR2 SYDVKM. CDR3 coding DNA: TGTGCCAGCAGTTTAGCAGGGATGAACACTGAAGCTTTCTTT. It specifies CASSLAGMNTEAFF. Combining the CDR3 with reference TRBV28 and TRBJ1-1 gives the whole variable domain DVKVTQSSRYLVKRTGEKVFLECVQDMDHENMFWYRQDPGLGLRLIYFSYDVKMKEKGDIPEGYSVSREKKERFSLILESASTNQTSMYLCASSLAGMNTEAFFGQGTRLTVV.

The rearrangement joins TRBV11-3 to TRBJ2-7, with D perhaps matching TRBD2 (6 bases). V was cut by 2 bases and J by 3 bases, with 11 bases left in between. Germline V CDR1 and CDR2: SGHNT, YENEEA. The CDR3 runs to 14 residues. The CDR3 loop reads CASSLYGSSYEQYF. The CDR3 region has the DNA TGTGCCAGCAGCTTATACGGGAGTAGCTACGAGCAGTACTTC.